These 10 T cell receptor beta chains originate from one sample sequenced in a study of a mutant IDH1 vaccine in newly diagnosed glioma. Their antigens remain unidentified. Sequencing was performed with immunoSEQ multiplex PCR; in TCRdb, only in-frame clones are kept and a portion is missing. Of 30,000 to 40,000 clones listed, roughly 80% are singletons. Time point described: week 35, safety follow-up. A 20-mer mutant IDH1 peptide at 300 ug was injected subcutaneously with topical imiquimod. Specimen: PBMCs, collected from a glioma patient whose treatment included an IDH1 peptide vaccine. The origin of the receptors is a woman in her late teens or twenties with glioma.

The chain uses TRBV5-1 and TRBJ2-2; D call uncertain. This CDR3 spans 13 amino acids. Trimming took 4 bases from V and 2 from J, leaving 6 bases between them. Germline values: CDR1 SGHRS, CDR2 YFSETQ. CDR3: CASSEANTGELFF. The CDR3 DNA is TGCGCCAGCAGCGAGGCCAACACCGGGGAGCTGTTTTTT. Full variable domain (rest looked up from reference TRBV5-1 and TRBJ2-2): KAGVTQTPRYLIKTRGQQVTLSCSPISGHRSVSWYQQTPGQGLQFLFEYFSETQRNKGNFPGRFSGRQFSNSRSEMNVSTLELGDSALYLCASSEANTGELFFGEGSRLTVL.

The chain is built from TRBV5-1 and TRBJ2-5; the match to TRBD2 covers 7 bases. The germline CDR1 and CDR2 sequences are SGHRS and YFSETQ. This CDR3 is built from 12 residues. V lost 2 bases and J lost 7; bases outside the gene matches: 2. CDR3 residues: CASSFGEGTQYF. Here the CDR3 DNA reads TGCGCCAGCAGCTTTGGGGAGGGGACCCAGTACTTC.

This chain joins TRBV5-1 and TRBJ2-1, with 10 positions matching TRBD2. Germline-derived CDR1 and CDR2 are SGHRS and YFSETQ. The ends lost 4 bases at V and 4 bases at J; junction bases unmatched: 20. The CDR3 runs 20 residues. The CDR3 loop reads CASSPGSGRASGGDYNEQFF. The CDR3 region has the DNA TGCGCCAGCAGCCCGGGGTCCGGGAGGGCTAGCGGGGGAGATTACAATGAGCAGTTCTTC. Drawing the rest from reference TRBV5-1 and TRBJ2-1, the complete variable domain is KAGVTQTPRYLIKTRGQQVTLSCSPISGHRSVSWYQQTPGQGLQFLFEYFSETQRNKGNFPGRFSGRQFSNSRSEMNVSTLELGDSALYLCASSPGSGRASGGDYNEQFFGPGTRLTVL.

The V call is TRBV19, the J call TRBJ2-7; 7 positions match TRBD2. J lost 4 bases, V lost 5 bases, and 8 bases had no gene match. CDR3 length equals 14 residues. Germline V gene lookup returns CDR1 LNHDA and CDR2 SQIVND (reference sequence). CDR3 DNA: TGTGCCAGTAGTCCCGCGCTAGCGGATTACGAGCAGTACTTC. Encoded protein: CASSPALADYEQYF.

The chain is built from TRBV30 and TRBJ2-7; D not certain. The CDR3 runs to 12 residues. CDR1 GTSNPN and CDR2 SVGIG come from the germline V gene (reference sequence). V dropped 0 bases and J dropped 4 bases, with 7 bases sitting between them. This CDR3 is CAWSVMGYEQYF. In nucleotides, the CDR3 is TGTGCCTGGAGTGTAATGGGTTACGAGCAGTACTTC.

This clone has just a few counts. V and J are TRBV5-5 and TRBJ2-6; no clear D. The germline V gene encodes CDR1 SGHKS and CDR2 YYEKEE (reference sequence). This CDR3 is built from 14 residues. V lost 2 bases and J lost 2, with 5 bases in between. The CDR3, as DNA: TGTGCCAGCAGCTTAATTCCTGGGGCCAACGTCCTGACTTTC. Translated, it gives CASSLIPGANVLTF.

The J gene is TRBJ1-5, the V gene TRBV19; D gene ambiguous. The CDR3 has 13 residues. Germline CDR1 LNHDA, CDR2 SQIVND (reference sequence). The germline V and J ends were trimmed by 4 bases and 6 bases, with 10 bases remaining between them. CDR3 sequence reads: CASSNGQLQPQHF. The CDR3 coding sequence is TGTGCCAGTAGTAATGGGCAGCTTCAGCCCCAGCATTTT.

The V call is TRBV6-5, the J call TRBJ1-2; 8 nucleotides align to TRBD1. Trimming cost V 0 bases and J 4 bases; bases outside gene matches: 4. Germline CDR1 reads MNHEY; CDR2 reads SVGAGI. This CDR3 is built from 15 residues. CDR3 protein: CASSYSDRVGYGYTF. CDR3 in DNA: TGTGCCAGCAGTTACTCGGACAGGGTAGGCTATGGCTACACCTTC.

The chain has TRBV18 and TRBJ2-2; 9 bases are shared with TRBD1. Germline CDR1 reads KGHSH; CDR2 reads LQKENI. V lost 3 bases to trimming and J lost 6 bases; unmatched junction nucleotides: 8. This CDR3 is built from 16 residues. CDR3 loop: CASSPGTGRSAGELFF. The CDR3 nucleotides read TGTGCCAGCTCACCCGGGACAGGGCGGAGCGCCGGGGAGCTGTTTTTT.

The CDR3 sequence is CAWSGTDEKLFF. DNA for the CDR3: TGTGCCTGGAGCGGGACAGATGAAAAACTGTTTTTT. This chain uses TRBV30 with TRBJ1-4; 7 nucleotides agree with TRBD1. Germline CDR1 and CDR2: GTSNPN and SVGIG (reference sequence). The CDR3 runs to 12 residues. J was trimmed by 6 bases and V by 3 bases; bases with no gene match: 1.